This T cell receptor beta chain is drawn from a study of blood T cell repertoires in COVID-19. Turning to the study itself: Some COVID-19 samples were acute and others convalescent; all came from the United States, Italy and Spain.

Sequencing was performed with immunoSEQ multiplex PCR; in TCRdb, only in-frame clones are kept and a portion is missing. Among 150,000 to 200,000 clones, roughly 84% were seen once, and the ten largest hold around 13%. This CDR3 has 16 residues. CDR1 SGHRS and CDR2 YFSETQ come from the germline V gene. V lost 0 bases, J lost 0 bases, and 3 bases stayed unmatched. The chain has TRBV5-1 and TRBJ1-3; TRBD1 matches 7 bases. The TCR comes from an older woman who had recovered from COVID-19. Sequencing was done on a sample of PBMCs or T cells enriched from blood (not recorded which). Here the CDR3 DNA reads TGCGCCAGCAGCTTGGGGGGACAGAACTCTGGAAACACCATATATTTT. This encodes CASSLGGQNSGNTIYF. The variable domain in full, with the rest retrieved from reference TRBV5-1 and TRBJ1-3, is KAGVTQTPRYLIKTRGQQVTLSCSPISGHRSVSWYQQTPGQGLQFLFEYFSETQRNKGNFPGRFSGRQFSNSRSEMNVSTLELGDSALYLCASSLGGQNSGNTIYFGEGSWLTVV.